This TCR beta chain derives from a study of blood T cell repertoires in COVID-19. Germline CDR1 and CDR2: LGHNA and YSLEER. Trimming shortened V by 5 bases and J by 0 bases, and 10 bases separated the two germline ends. CDR3 length equals 14 residues. The repertoire was sequenced with immunoSEQ multiplex PCR; TCRdb's copy has only in-frame clones and lacks some. This table has about 81,000 clones, about 91% appearing once. Sequenced input: peripheral blood. The source of this sequence is a woman aged 80 or over with acute or convalescent COVID-19. The J gene is TRBJ1-1, the V gene TRBV4-3; D not certain. The CDR3 nucleotides are TGCGCCAGCAGCGAAGCGGGAATGAACACTGAAGCTTTCTTT. This codes for CASSEAGMNTEAFF.